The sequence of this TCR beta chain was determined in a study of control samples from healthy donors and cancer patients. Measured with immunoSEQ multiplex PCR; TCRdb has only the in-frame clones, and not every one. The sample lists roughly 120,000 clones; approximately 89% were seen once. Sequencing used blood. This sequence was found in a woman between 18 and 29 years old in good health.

CDR3 amino acids: CASSLSPGQGASVNEKLFF. In nucleotides, the CDR3 is TGTGCCAGCAGTTTGTCTCCGGGACAGGGGGCGTCAGTTAATGAAAAACTGTTTTTT. V is TRBV28 and J is TRBJ1-4, with 12 bases lining up with TRBD1. This CDR3 region has 19 residues. In germline, CDR1 is MDHEN, CDR2 SYDVKM. V dropped 3 bases and J dropped 4; count of bases not matched to a gene: 12.